The clone carrying this T cell receptor (beta chain) was recorded at least ten times. Its antigen is still unknown. The sample originates from a study of human T cells and chemical hapten exposure. Study-wide points: Unchanged with DPC sensitization were TCRs above 1 in 1000 frequency.

Time point: patch test 1, 2 weeks after DPC sensitization. Indicated treatment: therapeutic diphenylcyclopropenone sensitization with weekly scalp DPC. Someone pulled total RNA out of unfractionated whole blood. Individual cDNA molecules (in the library) carried attached unique molecular identifiers. One entry per CDR3 protein results from TCRdb running MiXCR on the RACE reads. The repertoire holds some 38,000 distinct CDR3 sequences, over 5.5% seen once, with 9.1% in the top ten. The sample in question was whole blood, obtained in connection with sensitization to the hapten diphenylcyclopropenone (DPC). The receptor was derived from a woman aged 25 to 45 with alopecia areata. Some clones in this sample may be carry-over from other donors' samples.

The CDR3 sequence is CSASPVPGQAGVSSYEQYF. The DNA for the CDR3 is TGCAGTGCTAGCCCCGTCCCGGGACAGGCTGGGGTAAGCTCCTACGAGCAGTACTTC. The genes are TRBV20-1 and TRBJ2-7, with 8 bases identical to TRBD1. Germline-derived CDR1 and CDR2 are DFQATT and SNEGSKA (reference sequence). CDR3 length equals 19 residues. After removal of 3 bases from V and 0 bases from J, the junction contained 19 bases not matched to a gene.